Listed here are 16 T cell receptor beta chains from one sample, sequenced in a study of Ad26.COV2.S vaccination and SARS-CoV-2 variants. The protocol was immunoSEQ multiplex PCR, while the TCRdb copy is restricted to in-frame clones and leaves out a portion. The sample carries about half a million clones, 80% to 90% recorded once. Specified treatment: around 19 received Ad26.COV2.S at low or high dose, single or two shots; 5 received placebo; per-sample allocation not given. Following the first vaccine or placebo injection, samples were taken on day 63. The sequences come from peripheral blood, collected in a trial of Ad26.COV2.S vaccine versus placebo. These TCRs come from a person between 18 and 65 years old who received the Ad26.COV2.S COVID-19 vaccine or a placebo.

The J gene is TRBJ1-2, the V gene TRBV19; D is perhaps TRBD1 (5 bases). The CDR3 has 14 amino acids. From germline, CDR1 is LNHDA and CDR2 SQIVND (reference sequence). Deletions cut 3 bases from V and 5 bases from J, with 13 bases between. Here the CDR3 reads CASSMWAGKYGYTF. CDR3 coding DNA: TGTGCCAGTAGTATGTGGGCAGGGAAGTATGGCTACACCTTC.

This rearrangement joins TRBV5-1 to TRBJ1-3; 9 bases line up with TRBD1. V shed 7 bases and J 0 bases; nucleotides not matched to a gene: 2. The CDR3 runs 14 residues. Germline assignment: CDR1 SGHRS and CDR2 YFSETQ. The CDR3 nucleotides read TGCGCCAGCGCGACAGGGGGCTCTGGAAACACCATATATTTT. Translation gives CASATGGSGNTIYF. Together with reference TRBV5-1 and TRBJ1-3, the CDR3 gives the full variable domain: KAGVTQTPRYLIKTRGQQVTLSCSPISGHRSVSWYQQTPGQGLQFLFEYFSETQRNKGNFPGRFSGRQFSNSRSEMNVSTLELGDSALYLCASATGGSGNTIYFGEGSWLTVV.

The V call is TRBV7-2, the J call TRBJ1-2; D ambiguous. The CDR3 contains 12 residues. Germline V gene sequence: CDR1 SGHTA, CDR2 FQGNSA. Trimming stripped 8 bases from V and 4 bases from J, with 11 bases between. The CDR3 DNA follows: TGTGCCAGCTTGTGGTTGGGCTATGGCTACACCTTC. Translating gives CASLWLGYGYTF.

This chain joins TRBV28 and TRBJ1-4, with TRBD1 matching over 7 bases. J was trimmed by 2 bases and V by 3 bases; bases with no gene match: 9. From germline, CDR1 is MDHEN and CDR2 SYDVKM. This CDR3 comprises 17 residues. The CDR3 DNA follows: TGTGCCAGCAGTTTCCCAACCCACAGGGGTACTAATGAAAAACTGTTTTTT. It is translated as CASSFPTHRGTNEKLFF. The variable domain in full, completed from reference TRBV28 and TRBJ1-4, reads DVKVTQSSRYLVKRTGEKVFLECVQDMDHENMFWYRQDPGLGLRLIYFSYDVKMKEKGDIPEGYSVSREKKERFSLILESASTNQTSMYLCASSFPTHRGTNEKLFFGSGTQLSVL.

V usage is TRBV6-5 and J usage is TRBJ1-5, with no clear D. Germline V CDR1 and CDR2: MNHEY, SVGAGI. The CDR3 runs to 13 residues. Trimming left V 0 bases short and J 3 bases short, with 3 bases between. CDR3 loop: CASSYSYNQPQHF. The CDR3 nucleotides read TGTGCCAGCAGTTACTCCTACAATCAGCCCCAGCATTTT.

The chain employs TRBV28 and TRBJ1-4, with 8 bases matching TRBD1. Germline V gene sequence: CDR1 MDHEN, CDR2 SYDVKM. With V trimmed by 6 bases and J by 0 bases, 9 bases remained unmatched. This CDR3 is 17 amino acids long. The CDR3 DNA reads as TGTGCCAGCAGATTACAGGGGGTCGGAACAACTAATGAAAAACTGTTTTTT. Encoded protein: CASRLQGVGTTNEKLFF.

The chain is built from TRBV6-6 and TRBJ2-7; D call uncertain. Germline CDR1 is MNHNY and CDR2 is SVGAGI (reference sequence). The CDR3 loop spans 12 amino acids. Trimming removed 0 bases from V and 3 bases from J, with 3 bases in between. The CDR3 is CASSYSLYEQYF. In DNA form, the CDR3 reads TGTGCCAGCAGTTACTCGCTCTACGAGCAGTACTTC.

The chain uses TRBV4-2 and TRBJ2-7; maybe TRBD1 (5 bases). Germline loops: CDR1 LGHNA, CDR2 YNFKEQ. The CDR3 extends over 16 amino acids. Trimming left V 3 bases short and J 0 bases short, with 15 bases between. CDR3: CASSQGGVGLSYEQYF. CDR3 in DNA: TGTGCCAGCAGCCAGGGTGGAGTGGGGCTCTCCTACGAGCAGTACTTC.

This sequence joins TRBV19 and TRBJ2-1; 8 bases agree with TRBD2. V dropped 4 bases and J dropped 5; count of bases not matched to a gene: 10. Germline V gene data show CDR1 as LNHDA and CDR2 as SQIVND (reference sequence). The CDR3 runs to 16 residues. The chain's CDR3 is CASSTPPGRANNEQFF. The DNA for the CDR3 is TGTGCCAGTAGTACCCCCCCCGGGAGGGCCAACAATGAGCAGTTCTTC.

The gene calls are TRBV5-1 and TRBJ2-1; the D gene is possibly TRBD1 (5 bases). Trimming left V 0 bases short and J 4 bases short, with 8 bases between. The CDR3 contains 14 residues. Germline V CDR1 and CDR2: SGHRS, YFSETQ. This chain's CDR3 is CASSLGTGYNEQFF. As DNA, the CDR3 is TGCGCCAGCAGCTTGGGAACAGGATACAATGAGCAGTTCTTC.

J is TRBJ1-2 and V is TRBV30, with D unclear. Deletions cut 2 bases from V and 6 bases from J, with 16 bases between. The CDR3 extends over 14 amino acids. Germline V gene sequence: CDR1 GTSNPN, CDR2 SVGIG (reference sequence). The CDR3 nucleotides read TGTGCCTGGAGTCCCACCATTTTGCGCCATGGCTACACCTTC. This codes for CAWSPTILRHGYTF.

The rearrangement links TRBV3-1 (or the pseudogene TRBV3-2) to TRBJ2-3; 12 bases align to TRBD2. CDR1 is LGHDT and CDR2 is YNNKEL in the germline V gene (reference sequence). V dropped 4 bases and J dropped 0; count of bases not matched to a gene: 8. The CDR3 spans 18 residues. For the CDR3, the DNA is TGTGCCAGCAGCCCCCTACTAGCGGGGGGACTAAGCACAGATACGCAGTATTTT. This translates into CASSPLLAGGLSTDTQYF.

The V call is TRBV29-1, the J call TRBJ2-7; 10 bases match TRBD1. This CDR3 has 13 residues. Germline V gene data show CDR1 as SQVTM and CDR2 as ANQGSEA. V shed 5 bases and J 2 bases; nucleotides not matched to a gene: 3. CDR3 coding DNA: TGCAGCGTTACTGGACAGGGGGCCTACGAGCAGTACTTC. Translating it yields CSVTGQGAYEQYF.

The chain carries TRBV6-5 and TRBJ1-3; the D is unclear. V was trimmed by 10 bases and J by 0 bases, leaving 13 bases between them. CDR3 length: 14 amino acids. Per germline, CDR1 MNHEY and CDR2 SVGAGI. In DNA form, the CDR3 reads TGTGCCACCCAGCGCATCGGCTCTGGAAACACCATATATTTT. Translating gives CATQRIGSGNTIYF.

The V and J genes are TRBV5-1 and TRBJ1-1; D possibly corresponds to TRBD1 (6 bases). Deletions cut 0 bases from V and 1 base from J, with 10 bases between. The CDR3 extends over 15 amino acids. In germline, CDR1 is SGHRS, CDR2 YFSETQ. CDR3 residues: CASSLGRGWNTEAFF. CDR3 DNA sequence: TGCGCCAGCAGCTTGGGCAGGGGATGGAACACTGAAGCTTTCTTT.

This clone has only one observation. The chain's CDR3 is CASSNTGGPYGYTF. In DNA form, the CDR3 reads TGTGCCAGCAGCAATACAGGGGGGCCCTATGGCTACACCTTC. The chain has TRBV14 and TRBJ1-2; 8 bases agree with TRBD1. The CDR3 has 14 amino acids. CDR1 and CDR2 (germline): SGHDN, FVKESK. The V segment lost 5 bases and the J segment 4 bases; nucleotides outside the gene matches: 6.